The clone carrying this T cell receptor beta chain has a handful of counts. Its antigen is currently unknown. This entry belongs to a study of T-cell reconstitution after alpha-beta-depleted transplantation in children. Whole-study results and caveats: T-cell counts and diversity at one year following transplant were attributed mainly to newly produced T cells. Alpha-beta T cells present about two months after transplant were reported to originate from several hundred expanded graft clones. High day-60 TCRbeta diversity in some patients came from surviving recipient T cells and thymic progenitors.

For TCRbeta, the library was prepared with unique molecular identifiers. TCRdb reanalysed the PCR reads using MiXCR and keeps one entry per CDR3 protein. Among 500,000 to 650,000 distinct CDR3 sequences, 9.5% to 12% were seen once, and the ten largest hold approximately 15%. CDR3 length equals 14 residues. Trimming took 3 bases from V and 1 from J, leaving 7 bases between them. The germline V gene encodes CDR1 MDHEN and CDR2 SYDVKM. The sequence was collected from a female patient aged 2 to 10 who had a stem cell transplant for aplastic anemia, so the T cells may come from the graft donor. The rearrangement uses TRBV28 and TRBJ1-5, with D unclear. Source: PBMCs, mostly from graft donor cells, taken 180 days after TCRalphabeta/CD19-depleted stem cell transplant. The CDR3 loop is CASSFWASNQPQHF. CDR3 DNA sequence: TGTGCCAGCAGTTTTTGGGCAAGCAATCAGCCCCAGCATTTT.